Described below is a single TCR beta chain sequence and its context. Its antigen is as yet unknown. This record belongs to a study of T cell responses to AZD1222 COVID-19 vaccine. The CDR3 totals 15 residues. Germline V gene data show CDR1 as MNHEY and CDR2 as SVGAGI. V gave up 4 bases and J gave up 2 bases; unmatched junction bases: 5. Measured with immunoSEQ multiplex PCR; TCRdb has only the in-frame clones, and not every one. The table includes 90,000 to 150,000 clones, over 75% detected once. Findings of the study overall: Reportedly, nearly half the spike-specific TCRs target unmutated variant regions. Repertoires were obtained only post-peak T cell response.

This receptor was identified in an adult who received the MenACWY meningococcal vaccine as a control. This rearrangement joins TRBV6-5 to TRBJ2-7; 10 nucleotides agree with TRBD1. The sequenced sample was peripheral blood, obtained 28 days after the second dose of the MenACWY control vaccine. The CDR3 spells CASSLTGTGAYEQYF. CDR3 coding DNA: TGTGCCAGCAGTTTAACCGGGACAGGGGCCTACGAGCAGTACTTC.